These T cell receptor beta chains were read from a single sample in a study of blood T cell repertoires in COVID-19. Using immunoSEQ multiplex PCR, the repertoire was profiled, and TCRdb retains in-frame clones only, with some absent. This table has 200,000 to 250,000 clones, 81% appearing once. The specimen sequenced was PBMCs or T cells enriched from blood (not recorded which). These receptors all stem from a woman between 45 and 60 years old with acute COVID-19. Both conserved end residues are part of each CDR3. A D gene is named only where the DNA matches it firmly. Only part of the rows carry a size: once, few, many, or a class if the clone is expanded.

TRBD1	TRBV28	-	TRBJ2-7	CASSKQGLNEQYF	TGTGCCAGCAGTAAACAGGGGCTCAACGAGCAGTACTTC
TRBD2	TRBV28	-	TRBJ2-1	CASRTGGSLNEQFF	TGTGCCTCCAGAACGGGCGGGAGTCTGAATGAGCAGTTCTTC
-	TRBV20-1	-	TRBJ2-1	CSASMTGYNEQFF	TGCAGTGCTAGTATGACAGGATACAATGAGCAGTTCTTC
TRBD1	TRBV10-1	few	TRBJ2-1	CASSEIIPETGESYNEQFF	TGCGCCAGCAGTGAAATTATACCCGAGACAGGGGAGTCCTACAATGAGCAGTTCTTC
TRBD2	TRBV24-1	few	TRBJ2-2	CATSDLREGTGELFF	TGTGCCACCAGTGATTTGAGGGAGGGGACCGGGGAGCTGTTTTTT
-	TRBV5-1	-	TRBJ2-6	CASSTGQVTSGANVLTF	TGCGCCAGCAGCACCGGACAAGTGACCTCTGGGGCCAACGTCCTGACTTTC
TRBD1	TRBV19	-	TRBJ1-6	CASRRGSGQGSTYNSPLHF	TGTGCCAGTAGGAGGGGTTCGGGACAGGGATCCACCTATAATTCACCCCTCCACTTT
TRBD1	TRBV7-9	-	TRBJ2-3	CASSLQGAISTDTQYF	TGTGCCAGCAGCTTACAGGGGGCGATCAGCACAGATACGCAGTATTTT
-	TRBV18	once	TRBJ2-7	CASSPLAEGVFEQYF	TGTGCCAGCTCACCACTAGCAGAGGGGGTATTCGAGCAGTACTTC
TRBD2	TRBV28	once	TRBJ2-3	CASKEGTSRDTQYF	TGTGCCAGTAAGGAAGGGACTAGCCGAGATACGCAGTATTTT
-	TRBV18	-	TRBJ1-4	CASSPAGLNANEKLFF	TGTGCCAGCTCACCAGCAGGGTTGAACGCTAATGAAAAACTGTTTTTT
TRBD2	TRBV2	-	TRBJ2-1	CASRGTSGASGEQFF	TGTGCCAGCAGGGGGACTAGCGGAGCGAGTGGTGAGCAGTTCTTC
TRBD1	TRBV28	-	TRBJ1-2	CASNPGQYYGYTF	TGTGCCAGCAACCCGGGACAGTACTATGGCTACACCTTC
-	TRBV7-3	-	TRBJ2-1	CASSYPGNNEQFF	TGTGCCAGCAGCTATCCCGGGAACAATGAGCAGTTCTTC
-	TRBV27	-	TRBJ2-2	CASSLAGANTGELFF	TGTGCCAGCAGTTTGGCGGGGGCAAACACCGGGGAGCTGTTTTTT
-	TRBV5-1	-	TRBJ2-1	CASSLGPEYNEQFF	TGCGCCAGCAGCTTGGGTCCAGAATACAATGAGCAGTTCTTC
-	TRBV19	-	TRBJ1-1	CASSRGQNTEAFF	TGTGCCAGTAGTAGGGGACAGAACACTGAAGCTTTCTTT
-	TRBV5-1	-	TRBJ1-2	CASQQSRGDNYGYTF	TGCGCCAGCCAACAGTCCAGGGGCGATAACTATGGCTACACCTTC
TRBD1	TRBV10-2	-	TRBJ1-5	CASRGTVNQPQHF	TGCGCCAGCAGAGGGACAGTCAATCAGCCCCAGCATTTT
-	TRBV18	once	TRBJ1-1	CASSGQGNTEAFF	TGTGCCAGCTCAGGGCAGGGGAACACTGAAGCTTTCTTT